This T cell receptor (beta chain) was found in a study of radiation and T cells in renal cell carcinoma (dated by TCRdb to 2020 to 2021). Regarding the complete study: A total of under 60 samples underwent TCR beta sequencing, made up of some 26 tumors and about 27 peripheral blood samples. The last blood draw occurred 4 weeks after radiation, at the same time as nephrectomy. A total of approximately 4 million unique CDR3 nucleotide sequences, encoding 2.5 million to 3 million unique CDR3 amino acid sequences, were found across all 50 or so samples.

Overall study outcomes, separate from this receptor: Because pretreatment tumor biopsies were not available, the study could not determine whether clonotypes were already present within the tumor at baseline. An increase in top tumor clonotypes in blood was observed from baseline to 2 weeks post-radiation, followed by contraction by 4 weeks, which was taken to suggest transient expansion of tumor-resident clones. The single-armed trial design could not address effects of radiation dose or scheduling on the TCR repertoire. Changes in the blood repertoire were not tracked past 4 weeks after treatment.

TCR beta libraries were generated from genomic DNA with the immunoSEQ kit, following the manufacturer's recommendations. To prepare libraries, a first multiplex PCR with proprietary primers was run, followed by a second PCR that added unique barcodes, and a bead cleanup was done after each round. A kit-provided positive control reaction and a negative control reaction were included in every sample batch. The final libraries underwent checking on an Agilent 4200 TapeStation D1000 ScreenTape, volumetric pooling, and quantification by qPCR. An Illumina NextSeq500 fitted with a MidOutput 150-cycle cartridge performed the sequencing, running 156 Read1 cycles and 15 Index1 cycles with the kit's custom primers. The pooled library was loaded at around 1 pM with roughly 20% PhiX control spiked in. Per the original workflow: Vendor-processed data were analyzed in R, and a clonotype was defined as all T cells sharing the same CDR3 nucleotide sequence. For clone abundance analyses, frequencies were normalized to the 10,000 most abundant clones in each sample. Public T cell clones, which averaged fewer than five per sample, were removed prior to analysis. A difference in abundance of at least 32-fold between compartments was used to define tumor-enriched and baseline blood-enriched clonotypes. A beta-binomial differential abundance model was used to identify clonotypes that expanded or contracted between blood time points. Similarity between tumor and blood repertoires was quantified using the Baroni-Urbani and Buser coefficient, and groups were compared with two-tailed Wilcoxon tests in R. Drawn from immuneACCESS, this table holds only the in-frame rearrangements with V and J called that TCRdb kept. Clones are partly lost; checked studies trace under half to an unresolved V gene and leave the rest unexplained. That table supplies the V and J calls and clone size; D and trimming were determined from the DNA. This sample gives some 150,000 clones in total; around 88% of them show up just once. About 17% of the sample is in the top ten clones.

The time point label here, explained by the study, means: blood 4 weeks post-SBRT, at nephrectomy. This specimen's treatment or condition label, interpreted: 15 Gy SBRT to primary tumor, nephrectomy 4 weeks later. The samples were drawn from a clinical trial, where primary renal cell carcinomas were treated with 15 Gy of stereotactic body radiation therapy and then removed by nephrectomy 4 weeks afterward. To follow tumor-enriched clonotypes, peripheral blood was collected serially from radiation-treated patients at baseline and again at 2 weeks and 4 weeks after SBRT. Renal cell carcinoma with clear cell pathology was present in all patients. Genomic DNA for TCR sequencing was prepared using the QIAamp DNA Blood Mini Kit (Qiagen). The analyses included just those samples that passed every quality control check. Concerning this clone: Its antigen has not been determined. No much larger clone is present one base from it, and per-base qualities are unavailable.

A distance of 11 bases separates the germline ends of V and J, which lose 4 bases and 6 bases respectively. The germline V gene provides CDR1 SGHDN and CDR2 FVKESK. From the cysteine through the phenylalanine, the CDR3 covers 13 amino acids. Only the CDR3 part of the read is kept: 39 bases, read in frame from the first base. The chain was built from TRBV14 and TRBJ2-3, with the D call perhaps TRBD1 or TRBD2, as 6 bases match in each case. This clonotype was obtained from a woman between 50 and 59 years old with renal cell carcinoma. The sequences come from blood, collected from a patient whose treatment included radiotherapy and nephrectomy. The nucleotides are TGTGCCAGCAGCCTTAGGGGGGCTGATACGCAGTATTTT. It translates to CASSLRGADTQYF.